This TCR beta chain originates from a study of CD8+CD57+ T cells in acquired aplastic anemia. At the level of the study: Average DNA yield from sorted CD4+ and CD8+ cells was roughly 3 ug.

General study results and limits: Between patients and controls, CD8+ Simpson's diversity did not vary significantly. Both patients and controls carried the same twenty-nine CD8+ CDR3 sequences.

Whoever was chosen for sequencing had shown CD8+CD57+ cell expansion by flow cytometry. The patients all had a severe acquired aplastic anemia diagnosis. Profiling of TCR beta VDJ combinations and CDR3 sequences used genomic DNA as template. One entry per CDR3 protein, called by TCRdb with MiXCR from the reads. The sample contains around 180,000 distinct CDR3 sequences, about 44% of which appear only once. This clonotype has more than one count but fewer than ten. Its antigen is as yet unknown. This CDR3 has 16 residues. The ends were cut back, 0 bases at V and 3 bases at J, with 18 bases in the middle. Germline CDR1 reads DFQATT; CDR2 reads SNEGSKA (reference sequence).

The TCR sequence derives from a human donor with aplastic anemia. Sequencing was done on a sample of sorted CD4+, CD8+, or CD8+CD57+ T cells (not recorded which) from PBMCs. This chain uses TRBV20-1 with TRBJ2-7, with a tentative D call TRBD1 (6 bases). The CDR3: CSARDEVMGHSYEQYF. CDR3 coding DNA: TGCAGTGCTAGAGATGAGGTGATGGGACACAGCTACGAGCAGTACTTC.